This T cell receptor beta chain derives from a study of blood T cell repertoires in COVID-19 (dated by TCRdb to the early 2020s). For context, the study as a whole: Samples covering the acute and convalescent phases of COVID-19 were provided by collaborators in the United States, Italy and Spain. The repertoires were released in a freely available public database intended as a resource for research on the immune response to SARS-CoV-2. Subjects who had been exposed to COVID-19, were actively infected with it, or had recovered from it provided the deeply sampled blood TCRbeta repertoires that made up the dataset. The prospective study material was composed of cDNA or gDNA derived from T cells, B-cell-depleted T cells, or PBMCs. The samples were drawn from two sources: the first 160 participants of the ongoing ImmuneRACE study, and 1,200 or so subjects contributed by 6 global collaborators. Nearly every sample came with metadata listing a de-identified subject ID, COVID-19 status, age in years and sex. HLA class I and class II types, where available, came from metadata supplied by the sample provider rather than from assay-based typing.

In the germline V gene, CDR1 corresponds to SNHLY and CDR2 to FYNNEI. Taken from cysteine to phenylalanine, the CDR3 has 13 residues. Here the CDR3 DNA is all that survives: 39 bases in frame from base 1. V trim: 6 bases; J trim: 3 bases; unmatched bases: 2. As concerns this clone: It has no known antigen specificity. No base quality values were provided; no much bigger clone lies one nucleotide off. The sample holds other DNA sequences that translate to the same CDR3.

On the study overall, not on this receptor specifically: How much clinical and demographic metadata was included differed by source and by participant, and the metadata was provided uncurated.

Another Seattle source contributed samples from volunteer blood donors who had recovered from COVID-19. Collaborating institutions collected whole blood in K2EDTA tubes following their own protocols. For TCRbeta analysis, collaborator samples were shipped as frozen whole blood, as isolated PBMCs, or as DNA extracted from either sample type. TCRbeta CDR3 regions were amplified from genomic DNA using the immunoSEQ Assay, a bias-controlled multiplex PCR. The authors' pipeline ran thus. Within the assay, amplification of reference gene primers was used to estimate how many nucleated cells each sample contained. To quantify the absolute abundance of each unique TCRbeta CDR3 rearrangement, sequence reads were collapsed and filtered. For each sample, productive Simpson clonality was calculated by taking the square root of Simpson's diversity index across productive rearrangements. In its TCRdb copy, this immuneACCESS table keeps in-frame sequences only and misses some clones. Where compared with another copy, unresolved V genes explain less than half of these, and the others have no known cause. For V, J and clone size, that table is used; D and trimming come from the DNA. The sample has hundreds of thousands of clones on record, more than 75% of them singletons. The ten largest clones add up to 0.9% to 1% of the sample.

Sequencing was done on a sample of peripheral blood. Recombination connected TRBV2 to TRBJ1-5; 7 bases in between match TRBD1. The clonotype originates from a woman aged 40 to 49 who had recovered from COVID-19. The CDR3 protein: CASRDRVNQPQHF. DNA sequence: TGTGCCAGCAGAGACAGGGTCAATCAGCCCCAGCATTTT.